The rows below give T cell receptor beta chains drawn from one sample of a study of blood T cells in healthy people across ages. TCRdb analysed the 5' RACE reads with MiXCR anew, one entry per CDR3 protein. The sample yields over 600,000 distinct CDR3 sequences, 56% seen once. Sequencing was carried out using blood. These receptors were collected from a man aged 35-49 years in good health. Each CDR3 is given with its conserved first and last residue. Fields, in order: J gene, V gene, D gene, clone size, CDR3 DNA, CDR3 protein. A D gene is named only where the DNA matches it firmly. Some rows mark clone size as missing; the rest say once, few, many or name a class of expanded clone.

TRBJ2-4	TRBV28	-	-	TGTGCCAGCAGTTTACTGCCAGTGACGGATAAAAACATTCAGTACTTC	CASSLLPVTDKNIQYF
TRBJ2-7	TRBV5-5	TRBD2	-	TGTGCCAGCATCTATAGCGGGGGCACCTACGAGCAGTACTTC	CASIYSGGTYEQYF
TRBJ2-3	TRBV20-1	-	-	TGCAGTGCGAAACAGGGAGGACCGCCAGATACGCAGTATTTT	CSAKQGGPPDTQYF
TRBJ2-3	TRBV7-9	TRBD2	-	TGTGCCAGCGTGGGCGGGGGATACACAGATACGCAGTATTTT	CASVGGGYTDTQYF
TRBJ2-7	TRBV2	-	-	TGTGCCAGTCGGACGGACGGGACATCAAAATTTCGGTACTTC	CASRTDGTSKFRYF
TRBJ2-1	TRBV20-1	TRBD2	few	TGCAGTGCCGAGGGTCCGGGACTAGCGTATTCAGGAGAGCAGTTCTTC	CSAEGPGLAYSGEQFF
TRBJ2-1	TRBV29-1	-	-	TGCAGCGTTGGGCCTGAGCAGTTCTTC	CSVGPEQFF
TRBJ2-5	TRBV7-8	-	-	TGTGCCAGCAGCGCGCGAGGACGCGGTCAGCCGTACTTC	CASSARGRGQPYF
TRBJ2-7	TRBV4-3	-	-	TGCGCCAGCAGCCAAGAAGGGGAGAGCTACTACGAGCAGTACTTC	CASSQEGESYYEQYF
TRBJ1-6	TRBV12-3/TRBV12-4	-	once	TGTGCCAGCAGTCCCATAGGACAAGGTTCACCCCTCCACTTT	CASSPIGQGSPLHF
TRBJ2-2	TRBV10-3	-	-	TGTGCCATCAGGGACGCCCTCGGGGACACCGGGGAGCTGTTTTTT	CAIRDALGDTGELFF
TRBJ1-5	TRBV12-3/TRBV12-4	TRBD1	-	TGTGCCAGCAGTGACAGACAGGGGAATCAGCCCCAGCATTTT	CASSDRQGNQPQHF
TRBJ2-4	TRBV5-7	TRBD1	-	TGTGCCAGCAGCTTGGCAGGACAGGGGGGACCTCTAGCCAAAAACATTCAGTACTTC	CASSLAGQGGPLAKNIQYF
TRBJ2-3	TRBV6-2/TRBV6-3	-	few	TGTGCCAGCAGTAGCCTGGAGAGAGATACGCAGTATTTT	CASSSLERDTQYF
TRBJ2-3	TRBV11-2	TRBD2	few	TGTGCCAGCAGCTTAGATTTAGTGCCGGGACTAGCGGGCTACTTCACAGATACGCAGTATTTT	CASSLDLVPGLAGYFTDTQYF
TRBJ1-1	TRBV5-5	-	-	TGTGCCAGCAGCTTCCAGCCAGACTTGAACACTGAAGCTTTCTTT	CASSFQPDLNTEAFF
TRBJ1-4	TRBV10-3	-	-	TGTGCCATCAAGTCTGGAAACGCCAATGAAAAACTGTTTTTT	CAIKSGNANEKLFF